The next 29 T cell receptor beta chains were all read from a single sample in a study of T cell repertoires in cytomegalovirus infection. One entry per CDR3 protein, called by TCRdb with MiXCR from the reads. The sample contains 310,000 or so distinct CDR3 sequences, 25% of which appear only once. Sequencing was done on a sample of PBMCs. Receptor source: a human donor in good health (CMV status not recorded). Some clones in this sample may be carry-over from other donors' samples.

The chain has TRBV5-5 and TRBJ2-7; 9 positions match TRBD1. CDR3 length: 16 amino acids. Germline V lookup: CDR1 SGHKS, CDR2 YYEKEE (reference sequence). J gave up 0 bases and V 5 bases, and 9 bases lay outside the gene matches. The CDR3 reads CASRRLGQGSSYEQYV. The CDR3 DNA sequence: TGTGCCAGCAGGCGTCTGGGACAGGGCAGCTCCTACGAGCAGTACGTC.

This chain links TRBV11-2 with TRBJ1-5, with D perhaps TRBD1 (6 bases). Germline-derived CDR1 and CDR2 are SGHAT and FQNNGV. Trimming took 5 bases from V and 4 from J, leaving 12 bases between them. The CDR3 runs to 14 residues. Written as DNA, the CDR3 is TGTGCCAGCAGCACCACAGGGTTTAATCAGCCCCAGCATTTT. As protein: CASSTTGFNQPQHF.

There are many counts of this clonotype. This chain links TRBV28 with TRBJ2-7; D perhaps matches TRBD1 (6 bases). The CDR3 sequence is 15 residues long. V lost 7 bases to trimming and J lost 5 bases, with 21 bases between them. Germline V gives CDR1 MDHEN, CDR2 SYDVKM. The CDR3 DNA follows: TGTGCCAGCACCCCAGTCGGGATCAAGGGGGACGAGCAGTACTTC. It is translated as CASTPVGIKGDEQYF.

Regarding this clonotype: One base away lies a much larger clone, so this may be a sequencing read error. The final CDR3 position lacks the conserved phenylalanine or tryptophan, pointing to a likely read error. The J gene is TRBJ1-1, the V gene TRBV7-2; D unresolved. The germline CDR1 and CDR2 sequences are SGHTA and FQGNSA. There are 13 residues in the CDR3. Deletions cut 2 bases from V and 5 bases from J, with 9 bases between. DNA for the CDR3: TGTGCCAGCAGCTTATTTCGGATGACTGAAGCTTTCTGT. Protein: CASSLFRMTEAFC.

The chain uses TRBV20-1 and TRBJ2-1; D is ambiguous. Trimming shortened V by 0 bases and J by 0 bases, and 6 bases separated the two germline ends. Germline lookup yields CDR1 DFQATT and CDR2 SNEGSKA (reference sequence). This CDR3 region has 14 residues. The CDR3 DNA is TGCAGTGCTAGAGATCCGGGCTCCTACAATGAGCAGTTCTTC. The encoded protein is CSARDPGSYNEQFF.

The chain couples TRBV7-8 to TRBJ2-2, with a possible D match to TRBD1 (5 bases). This CDR3 spans 15 amino acids. Deletions cut 1 base from V and 3 bases from J, with 9 bases between. The germline CDR1 and CDR2 sequences are SGHVS and FQNEAQ. The CDR3 DNA sequence: TGTGCCAGCAGCTTAGTTCTACAGGACACCGGGGAGCTGTTTTTT. Its protein product is CASSLVLQDTGELFF.

The table lists this clonotype with a few counts. The V call is TRBV11-2, the J call TRBJ2-7; 8 bases are shared with TRBD1. V trimming: 3 bases; J trimming: 3 bases; junction bases outside the gene matches: 1. In germline, CDR1 is SGHAT, CDR2 FQNNGV. CDR3 length: 13 amino acids. CDR3 region: CASSFGQGYEQYV. CDR3 in DNA: TGTGCCAGCAGCTTCGGACAGGGCTACGAGCAGTACGTC.

This clonotype has just a few counts. The chain is built from TRBV20-1 and TRBJ2-1, with 10 bases lining up with TRBD2. J lost 9 bases, V lost 0 bases, and 8 bases had no gene match. The CDR3 runs 15 residues. Germline V gives CDR1 DFQATT, CDR2 SNEGSKA (reference sequence). The CDR3 loop reads CSARDRRLAGVEQFF. CDR3 in DNA: TGCAGTGCTAGAGATCGGCGTCTAGCGGGAGTTGAGCAGTTCTTC.

The rearrangement joins TRBV20-1 to TRBJ2-3; TRBD1 aligns across 7 bases. Germline CDR1 DFQATT, CDR2 SNEGSKA (reference sequence). The CDR3 contains 15 residues. The junction had 15 bases not matched to a gene; V was cut back by 4 bases and J by 8 bases. This CDR3 reads CSATIGTAHGGTQYF. The CDR3, as DNA: TGCAGTGCTACGATCGGGACAGCTCATGGGGGTACGCAGTATTTT.

This chain uses TRBV29-1 with TRBJ2-1, with D perhaps TRBD1 (6 bases). The germline gives CDR1 SQVTM, CDR2 ANQGSEA. Trimming took 8 bases from V and 7 from J, leaving 15 bases between them. The length of the CDR3 is 12 residues. The CDR3 is CSIGTPANEQFF. The CDR3 coding sequence is TGCAGCATCGGGACACCGGCGAATGAGCAGTTCTTC.

This clonotype rates as medium-sized. The gene calls are TRBV29-1 and TRBJ2-1, with 13 bases lining up with TRBD2. Germline CDR1 reads SQVTM; CDR2 reads ANQGSEA. V shed 6 bases, J shed 4 bases, and the junction held 6 bases outside the gene matches. The CDR3 length is 15 residues. The CDR3 DNA follows: TGCAGCGTCGAGAGACTAGCGGGAGGTTACAATGAGCAGTTCTTC. It yields the protein CSVERLAGGYNEQFF.

The chain links TRBV29-1 to TRBJ2-5, with D perhaps matching TRBD2 (7 bases). This CDR3 is built from 12 residues. CDR1 and CDR2 (germline): SQVTM, ANQGSEA. Here the CDR3 reads CSGGGARETQYF. The CDR3 DNA sequence: TGCAGTGGGGGGGGGGCGAGGGAGACCCAGTACTTC.

The sample holds many counts of this clonotype. V is TRBV2 and J is TRBJ1-2, with 7 bases fitting TRBD1. V lost 7 bases and J lost 7; bases outside the gene matches: 6. This CDR3 spans 12 amino acids. In germline, CDR1 is SNHLY, CDR2 FYNNEI. This CDR3 is CASITTGAGYTF. CDR3 nucleotide sequence: TGTGCCAGCATTACCACAGGGGCTGGCTACACCTTC.

The rearrangement joins TRBV28 to TRBJ1-1; TRBD1 agrees at 10 bases. CDR3 length: 15 amino acids. With V trimmed by 8 bases and J by 5 bases, 11 bases remained unmatched. CDR1 is MDHEN, CDR2 SYDVKM, per germline. CDR3 in DNA: TGTGCCAGCCACGAAAGACAGGGGGCGAGAACTGAAGCTTTCTTT. Translation gives CASHERQGARTEAFF.

V and J are TRBV7-2 and TRBJ1-5; D may be TRBD1 (6 bases). This CDR3 comprises 15 residues. Looked up from germline, CDR1 is SGHTA and CDR2 is FQGNSA. V was shortened by 5 bases and J by 4 bases, with 15 bases between the two germline ends. The CDR3 region has the DNA TGTGCCAGCAGCGCCGACCGGGACATTAATCAGCCCCAGCATTTT. As protein: CASSADRDINQPQHF.

A note on this clonotype: This may be a read error: a much more frequent sequence differs by one nucleotide. The chain recombines TRBV6-8 with TRBJ1-2; D possibly corresponds to TRBD1 (5 bases). Germline V lookup: CDR1 MNHGY, CDR2 SAAAGT. This CDR3 is 15 amino acids long. Written as DNA, the CDR3 is TGTGCCAGCAGCTCCCACCATGACAGCTACTATGGCTGCACCTTC. Its translation is CASSSHHDSYYGCTF.

This clonotype was found a few times. The chain links TRBV25-1 to TRBJ2-5, with 7 nucleotides matching TRBD1. This CDR3 comprises 15 residues. The V segment lost 5 bases and the J segment 2 bases; nucleotides outside the gene matches: 8. Germline V gene lookup returns CDR1 MGHDK and CDR2 SYGVNS. The CDR3 DNA follows: TGTGCCAGCAGTCCCCGAAAGGGGGCTCAAGAGACCCAGTACTTC. Translation: CASSPRKGAQETQYF.

This clonotype occurred once. This sequence joins TRBV6-4 and TRBJ2-4, with D maybe TRBD2 (6 bases). The germline V and J ends were trimmed by 5 bases and 6 bases, with 14 bases remaining between them. The V gene's germline CDR1 is MRHNA and CDR2 SNTAGT. The CDR3 runs 14 residues. The CDR3 region is CASSPQRDSNIQYF. The DNA of the CDR3 is TGTGCCAGCAGTCCGCAACGGGACTCAAACATTCAGTACTTC.

This clonotype was counted at least ten times. The chain recombines TRBV6-6 with TRBJ2-1; 9 bases map to TRBD2. Germline assignment: CDR1 MNHNY and CDR2 SVGAGI (reference sequence). J was trimmed by 7 bases and V by 2 bases; bases with no gene match: 3. CDR3 length: 14 amino acids. In DNA, the CDR3 is TGTGCCAGCAGTTACGGGGCGGGAGGGAATGAGCAGTTCTTC. It yields the protein CASSYGAGGNEQFF.

This clonotype was observed at least ten times. The chain is built from TRBV7-2 and TRBJ2-5, with a tentative D call TRBD2 (5 bases). Trimming removed 3 bases from V and 5 bases from J, with 10 bases in between. There are 13 residues in the CDR3. CDR1 is SGHTA, CDR2 FQGNSA, per germline. Here the CDR3 DNA reads TGTGCCAGCAGCTTCGCGGGTGGGGAGACCCAGTACTTC. Encoded protein: CASSFAGGETQYF.

This clonotype was found a few times. The V and J genes are TRBV19 and TRBJ2-3, with D possibly TRBD2 on 6 matching bases. V dropped 7 bases and J dropped 0 bases, with 14 bases sitting between them. CDR3 length equals 15 residues. Germline lookup yields CDR1 LNHDA and CDR2 SQIVND (reference sequence). The CDR3, as DNA: TGTGCCAGTACACGAAGCGGGTGGAGCACAGATACGCAGTATTTT. It yields the protein CASTRSGWSTDTQYF.

This clonotype was seen repeatedly, ten times or more. This chain joins TRBV7-2 and TRBJ1-1; no reliable D call. CDR3 length equals 14 residues. Trimming removed 2 bases at V and 8 bases at J, with 15 bases between. CDR1 is SGHTA, CDR2 FQGNSA, per germline. This chain's CDR3 is CASSLTTYLDEAFF. As DNA, the CDR3 is TGTGCCAGCAGCTTAACGACCTACCTGGACGAAGCTTTCTTT.

The V call is TRBV4-1, the J call TRBJ1-3; D call uncertain. V was pared by 0 bases and J by 11 bases, with 8 bases between. This CDR3 contains 12 residues. Germline V gene lookup returns CDR1 MGHRA and CDR2 YSYEKL. CDR3 amino acids: CASSQEGSPIYF. As DNA, the CDR3 is TGCGCCAGCAGCCAAGAAGGATCCCCCATATATTTT.

The chain has TRBV2 and TRBJ2-3; no clear D gene. The CDR3 spans 16 residues. Germline V CDR1 and CDR2: SNHLY, FYNNEI. V gave up 5 bases and J gave up 3 bases, with 18 bases separating them. In DNA, the CDR3 is TGTGCCAGCAGTTCCTCCCGCATCGTCGATACAGATACGCAGTATTTT. Translation gives CASSSSRIVDTDTQYF.

CDR3: CSASTRTYEQYF. The DNA of the CDR3 is TGCAGTGCTAGTACTAGGACCTACGAGCAGTACTTC. This chain joins TRBV20-1 and TRBJ2-7, with a weak D call TRBD2 (5 bases). The V end was cut by 3 bases, the J end by 2 bases, with 8 bases between. In germline, CDR1 is DFQATT, CDR2 SNEGSKA (reference sequence). CDR3 length: 12 amino acids.

This clonotype has just a few counts. This chain joins TRBV28 and TRBJ2-1; D is perhaps TRBD1 (5 bases). V gave up 7 bases and J gave up 4 bases, with 14 bases separating them. The CDR3 is 14 amino acids. Germline V gene data show CDR1 as MDHEN and CDR2 as SYDVKM. CDR3 protein: CASKGAALYNEQFF. CDR3 sequence (DNA): TGTGCCAGCAAAGGGGCGGCCCTATACAATGAGCAGTTCTTC.

The DNA for the CDR3 is TGTGCCAGCAGTACACAGGTGAATCAGCCCCAGCATTTT. It specifies CASSTQVNQPQHF. This rearrangement joins TRBV28 to TRBJ1-5; tentatively, D is TRBD1 (5 bases). The CDR3 consists of 13 residues. V was clipped by 5 bases and J by 4 bases, with 9 bases between them. CDR1 is MDHEN and CDR2 is SYDVKM in the germline V gene.

CDR3 DNA sequence: TGTGCCAGCAGCGAGCGATCCGGGATCGGGGAGCTGTTTTTT. Translating gives CASSERSGIGELFF. The V gene is TRBV7-9, the J gene TRBJ2-2; a possible D gene is TRBD2 (5 bases). Germline CDR1 SEHNR, CDR2 FQNEAQ (reference sequence). Between the trimmed V and J ends, which lost 5 bases and 7 bases, there was a span of 14 bases. The CDR3 has 14 amino acids.

The chain has TRBV2 and TRBJ2-1, with 10 bases fitting TRBD1. Germline V lookup: CDR1 SNHLY, CDR2 FYNNEI. This CDR3 is 15 amino acids long. With V trimmed by 6 bases and J by 6 bases, 8 bases remained unmatched. The CDR3 coding sequence is TGTGCCAGCAGCGAGACAGGGGGCGCAACCAATGAGCAGTTCTTC. As protein: CASSETGGATNEQFF.